Listed here are 22 T cell receptor beta chains from one sample, sequenced in a study of cytotoxic CD8 clonotypes in ibrutinib-treated CLL. This table comes from immunoSEQ multiplex PCR, and its TCRdb copy is limited to in-frame clones, with some not included. The table records more than 200,000 clones, 70% of them present only once. The sample in question was PBMCs, obtained after 24 months of ibrutinib treatment. Source of these receptors: a human donor with chronic lymphocytic leukemia.

This clone has only a few counts. The chain carries TRBV9 and TRBJ2-7; 9 nucleotides align to TRBD1. Germline V CDR1 and CDR2: SGDLS, YYNGEE. This CDR3 is 14 amino acids long. The ends lost 4 bases at V and 6 bases at J; junction bases unmatched: 8. The CDR3 protein is CASSPGDRDSEQYF. Here the CDR3 DNA reads TGTGCCAGCAGCCCTGGGGACAGGGACAGCGAGCAGTACTTC.

V is TRBV7-9 and J is TRBJ2-5; 12 bases agree with TRBD2. This CDR3 spans 17 amino acids. Germline CDR1 SEHNR, CDR2 FQNEAQ (reference sequence). Trimming cost V 5 bases and J 6 bases; bases outside gene matches: 13. The chain's CDR3 is CASSATETSGRGKTQYF. The CDR3, as DNA: TGTGCCAGCAGCGCGACCGAGACTAGCGGGAGAGGGAAGACCCAGTACTTC.

The chain carries TRBV29-1 and TRBJ1-1, with D unclear. Germline V gene data show CDR1 as SQVTM and CDR2 as ANQGSEA. V lost 1 base and J 1 base, leaving 13 bases between the germline ends. The CDR3 has 15 amino acids. The CDR3 sequence: CSVEVGGMGNTEAFF. As DNA, the CDR3 is TGCAGCGTTGAAGTAGGAGGGATGGGGAACACTGAAGCTTTCTTT.

The chain combines TRBV2 with TRBJ1-1; D remains ambiguous. The germline CDR1 and CDR2 sequences are SNHLY and FYNNEI. The V gene lost 1 base and the J gene lost 1 base, with 16 bases spanning the gap. The CDR3 extends over 17 amino acids. For the CDR3, the DNA is TGTGCCAGCAGTGAAGGAGGAGGGTATCGGGAGAACACTGAAGCTTTCTTT. Residues: CASSEGGGYRENTEAFF.

This clone has just a few counts. The chain has TRBV28 and TRBJ2-2; 7 bases match TRBD2. Germline loops: CDR1 MDHEN, CDR2 SYDVKM. This CDR3 spans 16 amino acids. The junction had 13 bases not matched to a gene; V was cut back by 5 bases and J by 7 bases. Here the CDR3 DNA reads TGTGCCAGCAGTCCATACGGACTAGGCGTTGGCGGGGAGCTGTTTTTT. Its protein product is CASSPYGLGVGGELFF.

The DNA for the CDR3 is TGTGCCAGCAGCCAAGTTGGGCAGTCCTACGAGCAGTACTTC. Residues: CASSQVGQSYEQYF. V usage is TRBV4-2 and J usage is TRBJ2-7; D gene ambiguous. Per germline, CDR1 LGHNA and CDR2 YNFKEQ. The V and J ends lost 1 base and 1 base respectively, with 8 bases between them. This CDR3 contains 14 residues.

The genes are TRBV13 and TRBJ2-3; 9 nucleotides match TRBD1. CDR1 and CDR2 (germline): PRHDT, FYEKMQ (reference sequence). With 5 bases clipped from V and 3 bases from J, the junction kept 6 bases outside the gene matches. This CDR3 spans 15 amino acids. The CDR3 DNA sequence: TGTGCCAGCAGCGAAAGGACAGGGGAGACAGATACGCAGTATTTT. Translating gives CASSERTGETDTQYF. Full variable domain (missing parts from reference TRBV13 and TRBJ2-3): AAGVIQSPRHLIKEKRETATLKCYPIPRHDTVYWYQQGPGQDPQFLISFYEKMQSDKGSIPDRFSAQQFSDYHSELNMSSLELGDSALYFCASSERTGETDTQYFGPGTRLTVL.

The rearrangement uses TRBV10-3 and TRBJ1-1, with D possibly matching TRBD1 (5 bases). The CDR3 extends over 15 amino acids. Trimming took 4 bases from V and 3 from J, leaving 15 bases between them. Looked up from germline, CDR1 is ENHRY and CDR2 is SYGVKD. The CDR3 region has the DNA TGTGCCATCAGTGTACATGGGACGGGTGACACTGAAGCTTTCTTT. It is translated as CAISVHGTGDTEAFF.

The chain recombines TRBV28 with TRBJ1-2, with a weak D call TRBD1 (5 bases). This CDR3 region has 11 residues. In germline, CDR1 is MDHEN, CDR2 SYDVKM. V lost 6 bases and J lost 6, with 8 bases in between. The CDR3 here is CASRPRDGYTF. The CDR3 coding sequence is TGTGCCAGCAGGCCCAGGGATGGCTACACCTTC.

The chain has TRBV19 and TRBJ2-5; 7 nucleotides match TRBD1. Germline loops: CDR1 LNHDA, CDR2 SQIVND (reference sequence). Trimming removed 7 bases from V and 4 bases from J; junction bases left unmatched: 12. This CDR3 is built from 15 residues. The CDR3 DNA follows: TGTGCCAGTACCGGAGACAGGGCGAGGGGAGAGACCCAGTACTTC. This gives the protein CASTGDRARGETQYF.

The J gene is TRBJ2-7, the V gene TRBV20-1; TRBD2 might be the D (6 bases). V shed 3 bases and J shed 6 bases, with 9 bases lying between them. Germline V gene lookup returns CDR1 DFQATT and CDR2 SNEGSKA (reference sequence). The CDR3 length is 11 residues. The CDR3 sequence is CSASNGGEQYF. CDR3 DNA sequence: TGCAGTGCTAGTAACGGGGGCGAGCAGTACTTC.

The chain joins TRBV30 to TRBJ2-3; 8 bases are a match to TRBD2. Germline V CDR1 and CDR2: GTSNPN, SVGIG (reference sequence). V dropped 1 base and J dropped 1; count of bases not matched to a gene: 4. The length of the CDR3 is 15 residues. DNA for the CDR3: TGTGCCTGGAGTGGGAGCGGGAGAGGCACAGATACGCAGTATTTT. The encoded protein is CAWSGSGRGTDTQYF.

This clone was seen a few times. The chain is built from TRBV11-3 and TRBJ2-1, with D possibly matching TRBD2 (5 bases). Deletions cut 7 bases from V and 8 bases from J, with 21 bases between. The germline CDR1 and CDR2 sequences are SGHNT and YENEEA. The CDR3 totals 15 residues. CDR3 coding DNA: TGTGCCAGCATCCTTATTCAGAACGCTAGCCATGAGCAGTTCTTC. This encodes CASILIQNASHEQFF. The full variable domain, with the rest looked up from reference TRBV11-3 and TRBJ2-1, is EAGVVQSPRYKIIEKKQPVAFWCNPISGHNTLYWYLQNLGQGPELLIRYENEEAVDDSQLPKDRFSAERLKGVDSTLKIQPAELGDSAVYLCASILIQNASHEQFFGPGTRLTVL.

V and J are TRBV28 and TRBJ2-1; TRBD1 matches at 8 bases. Germline V gene data show CDR1 as MDHEN and CDR2 as SYDVKM. With V trimmed by 6 bases and J by 1 base, 11 bases remained unmatched. The CDR3 has 17 amino acids. The CDR3 spells CASSKFQGDRSYNEQFF. The CDR3 DNA reads TGTGCCAGCAGCAAGTTTCAGGGGGACAGGTCCTACAATGAGCAGTTCTTC.

The chain has TRBV30 and TRBJ2-5; the D gene is possibly TRBD2 (5 bases). The CDR3 covers 13 residues. Germline V lookup: CDR1 GTSNPN, CDR2 SVGIG (reference sequence). The ends were cut back, 0 bases at V and 2 bases at J, with 7 bases in the middle. The CDR3 nucleotides read TGTGCCTGGAGTGTAGGCGGGCAAGAGACCCAGTACTTC. Amino acid sequence: CAWSVGGQETQYF.

This clone appeared once. The V and J genes are TRBV28 and TRBJ1-5; D is uncertain. The germline CDR1 and CDR2 sequences are MDHEN and SYDVKM. Trimming removed 3 bases from V and 6 bases from J, with 12 bases in between. CDR3 length: 14 residues. As DNA, the CDR3 is TGTGCCAGCAGTTTTGGGATGTTAAGTCAGCCCCAGCATTTT. It encodes CASSFGMLSQPQHF.

The genes are TRBV2 and TRBJ1-1; D might be TRBD1 (6 bases). Trimming removed 6 bases from V and 1 base from J, with 9 bases in between. CDR1 and CDR2 from the germline V gene are SNHLY and FYNNEI. CDR3 length equals 13 residues. CDR3 loop: CASSPGQNTEAFF. The DNA for the CDR3 is TGTGCCAGCAGCCCGGGACAGAACACTGAAGCTTTCTTT. Full variable domain (missing parts from reference TRBV2 and TRBJ1-1): EPEVTQTPSHQVTQMGQEVILRCVPISNHLYFYWYRQILGQKVEFLVSFYNNEISEKSEIFDDQFSVERPDGSNFTLKIRSTKLEDSAMYFCASSPGQNTEAFFGQGTRLTVV.

The chain is built from TRBV5-1 and TRBJ2-3, with TRBD2 as a possible D gene (5 bases). CDR1 and CDR2 from the germline V gene are SGHRS and YFSETQ. The ends were cut back, 1 base at V and 4 bases at J, with 13 bases in the middle. There are 15 residues in the CDR3. The CDR3 loop reads CASSLNGEKPDTQYF. CDR3 in DNA: TGCGCCAGCAGCTTGAACGGGGAAAAGCCAGATACGCAGTATTTT.

The genes are TRBV7-9 and TRBJ1-5; D unclear. The germline V gene encodes CDR1 SEHNR and CDR2 FQNEAQ (reference sequence). The CDR3 totals 14 residues. V lost 5 bases, J lost 7 bases, and 15 bases lay in between. CDR3 protein: CASSRRTDRQPQHF. CDR3 DNA: TGTGCCAGCAGCCGCCGGACCGATCGGCAGCCCCAGCATTTT.

J is TRBJ2-5 and V is TRBV7-2; D may match TRBD1 or TRBD2 (5 bases each). Germline assignment: CDR1 SGHTA and CDR2 FQGNSA. V lost 5 bases to trimming and J lost 1 base, with 14 bases between them. This CDR3 spans 15 amino acids. CDR3 DNA: TGTGCCAGCAGCGCTAGCAAAACAGGCCAAGAGACCCAGTACTTC. This gives the protein CASSASKTGQETQYF.

This clone was seen a handful of times. V and J are TRBV5-4 and TRBJ2-5; tentative D call: TRBD1 (5 bases). V was shortened by 2 bases and J by 1 base, with 9 bases between the two germline ends. CDR1 and CDR2 (germline): SGHNT, YYREEE (reference sequence). The CDR3 length is 14 residues. CDR3 sequence: CASSFTGSQETQYF. The CDR3 region has the DNA TGTGCCAGCAGCTTTACAGGATCCCAAGAGACCCAGTACTTC.

V is TRBV7-3 and J is TRBJ2-6, with a weak D call TRBD2 (5 bases). Trimming pared 0 bases from V and 0 bases from J, leaving 15 bases between. CDR1 is SGHTA and CDR2 is FQGTGA in the germline V gene. CDR3 length: 19 residues. The DNA of the CDR3 is TGTGCCAGCAGCTTAACGGGGAGTTGGGCTAGCTCTGGGGCCAACGTCCTGACTTTC. Its translation: CASSLTGSWASSGANVLTF.